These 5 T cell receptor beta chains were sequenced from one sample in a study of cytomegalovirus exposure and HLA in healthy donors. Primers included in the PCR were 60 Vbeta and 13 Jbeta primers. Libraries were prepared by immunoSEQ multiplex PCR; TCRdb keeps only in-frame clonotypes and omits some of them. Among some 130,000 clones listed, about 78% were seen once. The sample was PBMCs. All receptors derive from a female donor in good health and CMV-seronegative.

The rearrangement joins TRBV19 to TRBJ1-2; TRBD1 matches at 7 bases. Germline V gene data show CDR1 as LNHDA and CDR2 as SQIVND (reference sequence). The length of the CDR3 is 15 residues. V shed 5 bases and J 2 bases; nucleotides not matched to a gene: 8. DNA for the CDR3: TGTGCCAGTAGTGTCGGGACAGCCCCCAACTATGGCTACACCTTC. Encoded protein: CASSVGTAPNYGYTF.

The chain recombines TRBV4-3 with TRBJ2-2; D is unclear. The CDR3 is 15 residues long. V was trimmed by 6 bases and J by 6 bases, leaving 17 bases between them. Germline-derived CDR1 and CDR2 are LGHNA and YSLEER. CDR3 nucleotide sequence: TGCGCCAGCAGTTTAATCTCGAGAGTGTCCGGGGAGCTGTTTTTT. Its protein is CASSLISRVSGELFF.

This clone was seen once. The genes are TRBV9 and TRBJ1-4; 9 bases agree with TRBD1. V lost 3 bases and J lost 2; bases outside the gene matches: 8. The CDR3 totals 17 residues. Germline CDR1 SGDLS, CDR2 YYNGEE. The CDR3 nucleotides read TGTGCCAGCAGCGATCTTCGGACAGGGGCGACTAATGAAAAACTGTTTTTT. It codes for CASSDLRTGATNEKLFF.

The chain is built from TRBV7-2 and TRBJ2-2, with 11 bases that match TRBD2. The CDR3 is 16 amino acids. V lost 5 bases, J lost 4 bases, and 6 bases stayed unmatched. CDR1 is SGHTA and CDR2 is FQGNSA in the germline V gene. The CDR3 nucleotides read TGTGCCAGCAGCCCCCATAGCGGGAGGGCCACCGGGGAGCTGTTTTTT. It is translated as CASSPHSGRATGELFF.

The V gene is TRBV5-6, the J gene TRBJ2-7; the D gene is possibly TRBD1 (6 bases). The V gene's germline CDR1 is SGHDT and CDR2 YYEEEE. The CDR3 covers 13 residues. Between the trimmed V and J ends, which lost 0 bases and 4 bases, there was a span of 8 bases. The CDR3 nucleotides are TGTGCCAGCAGCTTGGTTCAGGGGTACGAGCAGTACTTC. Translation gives CASSLVQGYEQYF.